The clone carrying this T cell receptor beta chain occurred a few times. Its antigen is unidentified. Germline V gene data show CDR1 as SQVTM and CDR2 as ANQGSEA. V dropped 7 bases and J dropped 5; count of bases not matched to a gene: 3. This CDR3 contains 12 residues. This sample is drawn from a study of beta chain features in type 1 diabetes. Study details: Across all samples, fewer than 140 million sorted cells were examined. Broader study findings: Significant though moderate, a shortening of TCRB CDR3s appeared in all four CD4+ subsets of Type 1 diabetes patients. The naive, central memory and Treg TCRB repertoires of patients appeared to be more similar to one another than those of healthy donors.

Expressed TCRB transcripts were sequenced because the entire RNA isolate underwent reverse transcription. Libraries were prepared by immunoSEQ multiplex PCR; TCRdb keeps only in-frame clonotypes and omits some of them. The repertoire holds around 250,000 clones, with approximately 14% as singletons. Stem cell-like memory, regulatory, central memory and naive CD4+ cells were sorted via CD45RO/CCR7/CD25/CD127/CD95/CD27. The V and J genes are TRBV29-1 and TRBJ2-2, with 8 bases that match TRBD1. This TCR derives from a man aged 25-45 years with type 1 diabetes. The source material was naive CD4+ T cells from blood. DNA of the CDR3: TGCAGCGGGCAGGGGGCAACCGGGGAGCTGTTTTTT. It encodes CSGQGATGELFF.